A single sample gave rise to the 21 T cell receptor beta chains below, sequenced in a study of blood T cells in healthy people across ages. The use of a sample-barcoded 5' primer and a J-beta primer mix characterized a second PCR of 7 to 11 cycles. Using its own MiXCR run on the 5' RACE reads, TCRdb lists one record per CDR3 protein. Among around 1,500,000 distinct CDR3 sequences listed, 40% to 50% were seen once. The sample was blood. The receptors stem from a woman in her late teens or twenties in good health.

The J gene is TRBJ2-7, the V gene TRBV24-1; 13 nucleotides agree with TRBD2. The CDR3 runs to 19 residues. CDR1 is KGHDR, CDR2 SFDVKD, per germline. V was pared by 4 bases and J by 7 bases, with 18 bases of the junction left unmatched. CDR3 coding DNA: TGTGCCACCAGTGACTCCCGGACTAGCGGGAGAAGCTCCTACAATGAGCAGTACTTC. Translation gives CATSDSRTSGRSSYNEQYF.

The chain couples TRBV12-3 or TRBV12-4 to TRBJ1-6; TRBD1 might be the D (5 bases). The CDR3 is made up of 16 amino acids. V dropped 5 bases and J dropped 2 bases, with 13 bases sitting between them. The CDR3: CASSPSQGPYNSPLHF. Here the CDR3 DNA reads TGTGCCAGCAGTCCCTCGCAGGGCCCCTATAATTCACCCCTCCACTTT.

This rearrangement joins TRBV6-2 or TRBV6-3 to TRBJ2-1, with 7 bases that match TRBD1. Trimming at V came to 7 bases and at J to 9 bases, leaving 18 bases not matched to a gene. Per the germline V gene, CDR1 is MNHEY and CDR2 is SVGEGT. This CDR3 is 16 amino acids long. DNA for the CDR3: TGTGCCAGCACTGGGGTGGAGACAGGGCCGTACGGTGAGCAGTTCTTC. Its translation is CASTGVETGPYGEQFF.

The chain couples TRBV4-2 to TRBJ1-2; no reliable D call. The CDR3 is made up of 15 amino acids. Trimming removed 3 bases from V and 4 bases from J, with 15 bases in between. Per the germline V gene, CDR1 is LGHNA and CDR2 is YNFKEQ. DNA of the CDR3: TGTGCCAGCAGCCAGAAAACTGACCCAGGCTATGGCTACACCTTC. Its translation is CASSQKTDPGYGYTF.

V gene TRBV6-2 or TRBV6-3 combines with J gene TRBJ2-1, with TRBD2 identical over 11 bases. V gave up 4 bases and J gave up 2 bases; unmatched junction bases: 4. The CDR3 loop spans 16 amino acids. Germline CDR1 is MNHEY and CDR2 is SVGEGT. The CDR3 here is CASSSLLAGAYNEQFF. CDR3 coding DNA: TGTGCCAGCAGTTCCCTACTAGCGGGAGCCTACAATGAGCAGTTCTTC.

This sequence joins TRBV10-3 and TRBJ2-7, with D perhaps TRBD2 (5 bases). CDR1 ENHRY and CDR2 SYGVKD come from the germline V gene. This CDR3 contains 14 residues. The ends were cut back, 10 bases at V and 2 bases at J, with 18 bases in the middle. This CDR3 is CATLADRGTYEQYF. The CDR3 region has the DNA TGTGCCACCCTAGCTGACCGAGGCACCTACGAGCAGTACTTC.

This clonotype has a count of ten or more. The rearrangement uses TRBV10-3 and TRBJ2-7, with 12 bases fitting TRBD2. CDR3 length: 18 residues. V shed 5 bases, J shed 5 bases, and the junction held 16 bases outside the gene matches. CDR1 is ENHRY, CDR2 SYGVKD, per germline. The CDR3 sequence: CAISPVKTSGGYGDEQYF. The CDR3 DNA reads as TGTGCCATCAGTCCCGTCAAGACTAGCGGGGGATATGGGGACGAGCAGTACTTC.

As to this clonotype: A read error may be the cause here, since a much bigger clone is one base away. CDR3 sequence: CASNQREHYEQYF. The CDR3 nucleotides read TGCGCCAGCAACCAGCGGGAGCACTACGAGCAGTACTTC. The rearrangement links TRBV4-1 to TRBJ2-5; 8 nucleotides match TRBD2. Near its end, the DNA agrees better with TRBJ2-7, so the J call may be wrong. This CDR3 comprises 13 residues. Germline V gene lookup returns CDR1 MGHRA and CDR2 YSYEKL.

This clonotype was counted once. V usage is TRBV3-1 and J usage is TRBJ1-2, with TRBD1 as a possible D gene (6 bases). This CDR3 comprises 15 residues. Germline V CDR1 and CDR2: LGHDT, YNNKEL (reference sequence). Trimming left V 3 bases short and J 7 bases short, with 18 bases between. The CDR3 nucleotides are TGTGCCAGCAGCCACCTTTCCGGAACAGGGCTTGGCTACACCTTC. Its translation: CASSHLSGTGLGYTF.

There are a few counts of this clonotype. This chain joins TRBV27 and TRBJ2-3; D might be TRBD1 or TRBD2, each matching 6 bases. The germline gives CDR1 MNHEY, CDR2 SMNVEV (reference sequence). V lost 4 bases to trimming and J lost 7 bases, with 15 bases between them. The CDR3 is made up of 14 amino acids. CDR3 sequence: CASSWGLGGYTQYF. In DNA form, the CDR3 reads TGTGCCAGCAGTTGGGGCTTAGGGGGGTATACGCAGTATTTT.

This clonotype was recorded a few times. The chain joins TRBV6-1 to TRBJ2-4; D remains unclear. This CDR3 is built from 14 residues. The V gene's germline CDR1 is MNHNS and CDR2 SASEGT. The germline V and J ends were trimmed by 2 bases and 2 bases, with 7 bases remaining between them. The CDR3 DNA reads as TGTGCCAGCAGTGAACCGAGGACCAAAAACATTCAGTACTTC. Its translation: CASSEPRTKNIQYF.

Many counts were recorded for this clonotype. The rearrangement links TRBV29-1 to TRBJ2-7, with D possibly TRBD1 on 6 matching bases. This CDR3 contains 12 residues. Germline values: CDR1 SQVTM, CDR2 ANQGSEA. Trimming shortened V by 5 bases and J by 5 bases, and 13 bases separated the two germline ends. CDR3 region: CSVLKTGHEQYF. CDR3 in DNA: TGCAGCGTTCTTAAGACAGGCCACGAGCAGTACTTC.

The chain couples TRBV2 to TRBJ1-2, with TRBD1 as a possible D gene (6 bases). The CDR3 totals 12 residues. Germline V CDR1 and CDR2: SNHLY, FYNNEI. The V end lost 7 bases, the J end lost 7 bases, and 13 bases lay between the germline ends. The CDR3 sequence is CASTGTIAGYTF. The CDR3 DNA is TGTGCCAGCACCGGGACAATTGCTGGCTACACCTTC. Filled out from reference TRBV2 and TRBJ1-2, the complete variable domain reads EPEVTQTPSHQVTQMGQEVILRCVPISNHLYFYWYRQILGQKVEFLVSFYNNEISEKSEIFDDQFSVERPDGSNFTLKIRSTKLEDSAMYFCASTGTIAGYTFGSGTRLTVV.

The count of this clonotype is one. CDR3 sequence (DNA): TGTGCCAGCAGGACCAGCGGCGATAGCACAGATACGCAGTATTTT. Translated: CASRTSGDSTDTQYF. V usage is TRBV7-9 and J usage is TRBJ2-3, with D possibly TRBD2 on 5 matching bases. V shed 6 bases and J shed 0 bases, with 13 bases lying between them. The CDR3 extends over 15 amino acids. Germline-derived CDR1 and CDR2 are SEHNR and FQNEAQ (reference sequence).

The chain uses TRBV12-3 or TRBV12-4 and TRBJ2-4, with 14 bases that match TRBD2. The length of the CDR3 is 18 residues. The V segment lost 2 bases and the J segment 2 bases; nucleotides outside the gene matches: 5. In DNA form, the CDR3 reads TGTGCCAGCAGTTTAAAAGGGACTAGCGGGAGTACCAAAAACATTCAGTACTTC. Its protein is CASSLKGTSGSTKNIQYF.

CDR3 nucleotides: TGTGCCAGCAAGAACCGGGGGGGCACTGAAGCTTTCTTT. Protein product: CASKNRGGTEAFF. The chain combines TRBV7-9 with TRBJ1-1, with D possibly TRBD1 on 5 matching bases. The CDR3 loop spans 13 amino acids. Germline V lookup: CDR1 SEHNR, CDR2 FQNEAQ (reference sequence). Deletions cut 7 bases from V and 4 bases from J, with 13 bases between.

This clonotype was observed a handful of times. J is TRBJ1-6 and V is TRBV7-9, with D unclear. Germline V CDR1 and CDR2: SEHNR, FQNEAQ (reference sequence). The CDR3 sequence is 15 residues long. Trimming pared 5 bases from V and 0 bases from J, leaving 8 bases between. CDR3 region: CASSTLGSYNSPLHF. CDR3 DNA sequence: TGTGCCAGCAGCACTTTAGGCTCCTATAATTCACCCCTCCACTTT.

The V call is TRBV28, the J call TRBJ1-5, with a tentative D call TRBD1 (5 bases). Trimming removed 6 bases at V and 2 bases at J, with 8 bases between. The germline gives CDR1 MDHEN, CDR2 SYDVKM. CDR3 length: 13 residues. CDR3 loop: CASRGERNQPQHF. The DNA of the CDR3 is TGTGCCAGCAGAGGGGAGCGCAATCAGCCCCAGCATTTT.

This chain joins TRBV7-9 and TRBJ2-2; the D gene is possibly TRBD1 (6 bases). V lost 5 bases, J lost 5 bases, and 12 bases lay in between. There are 14 residues in the CDR3. Germline values: CDR1 SEHNR, CDR2 FQNEAQ (reference sequence). CDR3 in amino acids: CASSMLQGTGELFF. As DNA, the CDR3 is TGTGCCAGCAGCATGCTCCAGGGGACCGGGGAGCTGTTTTTT.

The V gene is TRBV25-1, the J gene TRBJ2-7, with TRBD1 as a possible D gene (6 bases). Trimming cost V 1 base and J 6 bases, with 19 bases left between them. Germline CDR1 reads MGHDK; CDR2 reads SYGVNS. CDR3 length: 16 residues. This CDR3 reads CASSELLETGQPEQYF. The CDR3 bases are TGTGCCAGCAGTGAATTATTGGAGACAGGACAACCCGAGCAGTACTTC.

The chain has TRBV20-1 and TRBJ1-2; 8 bases are shared with TRBD1. This CDR3 region has 13 residues. Trimming removed 6 bases from V and 5 bases from J; junction bases left unmatched: 8. The V gene's germline CDR1 is DFQATT and CDR2 SNEGSKA (reference sequence). The CDR3 region is CSALHRGAYGYTF. For the CDR3, the DNA is TGCAGTGCCCTCCACAGGGGGGCGTATGGCTACACCTTC.